The T cell receptor beta chain under discussion was sequenced for a study of blood T cell repertoires in COVID-19. In the original workflow: Reference gene primer amplification gave estimated nucleated cell counts. Produced via immunoSEQ multiplex PCR; TCRdb's table is partial and in-frame only. V and J calls and clone size come straight from that table; D and trimming were deduced from the DNA. The data show roughly 50,000 clones, with just over 90% seen just once and 7.5% to 9.5% held by the top ten. The CDR3 loop spans 14 amino acids. Germline loops: CDR1 SGHNT, CDR2 YENEEA. Trimming cost V 5 bases and J 3 bases; bases outside gene matches: 5.

The sequence derives from a woman aged 40 to 50 with active COVID-19. Material for sequencing was peripheral blood. The chain couples TRBV11-3 to TRBJ2-5; 8 bases agree with TRBD2. As DNA, the CDR3 is TGTGCCAGCAGCCTCAGCGGGGGAGAAGAGACCCAGTACTTC. Its translation is CASSLSGGEETQYF. Variable domain in full (rest from reference TRBV11-3 and TRBJ2-5): EAGVVQSPRYKIIEKKQPVAFWCNPISGHNTLYWYLQNLGQGPELLIRYENEEAVDDSQLPKDRFSAERLKGVDSTLKIQPAELGDSAVYLCASSLSGGEETQYFGPGTRLLVL.